This entry is about one TCR beta chain. The entry originates in a study of blood T cell repertoires in COVID-19. On the study more broadly: Acute and convalescent COVID-19 specimens originated in the United States, Italy and Spain.

The method was immunoSEQ multiplex PCR; TCRdb's version includes in-frame clones alone and lacks a portion of them. This table holds some 150,000 clones, around 87% found once. The CDR3 runs to 15 residues. Trimming removed 0 bases at V and 6 bases at J, with 15 bases between. Germline lookup yields CDR1 SGHDT and CDR2 YYEEEE. Sequencing was performed on peripheral blood. This chain joins TRBV5-6 and TRBJ1-1; D ambiguous. This receptor was identified in a man aged 50-59 years with active COVID-19. The chain's CDR3 is CASSLVGFLGAEAFF. The CDR3 nucleotides read TGTGCCAGCAGCTTGGTTGGGTTTTTGGGCGCTGAAGCTTTCTTT.